The clone carrying this T cell receptor beta chain came up many times. In the original analysis: Amplified reference gene primers provided the basis for estimating nucleated cell counts. TCRdb keeps only in-frame clones here, not all; method: immunoSEQ multiplex PCR. V, J and clone size derive from that table, while D and trimming were established from the DNA sequence. The sample contains approximately 200,000 clones, around four fifths of which appear only once. This specimen comes from a study of blood T cell repertoires in COVID-19. The overall study: The United States, Italy and Spain were the sources of the acute and convalescent COVID-19 samples. T cells, B-cell-depleted T cells, or PBMCs supplied cDNA or gDNA.

The V gene's germline CDR1 is SEHNR and CDR2 FQNEAQ (reference sequence). Trimming removed 6 bases from V and 2 bases from J, with 10 bases in between. The length of the CDR3 is 13 residues. The receptor's source is a woman in her fifties or sixties who had recovered from COVID-19. The V and J genes are TRBV7-9 and TRBJ1-1; D remains unclear. Sequencing used peripheral blood. The CDR3 region is CASRSKLNTEAFF. The CDR3 bases are TGTGCCAGCAGATCGAAGCTTAACACTGAAGCTTTCTTT.